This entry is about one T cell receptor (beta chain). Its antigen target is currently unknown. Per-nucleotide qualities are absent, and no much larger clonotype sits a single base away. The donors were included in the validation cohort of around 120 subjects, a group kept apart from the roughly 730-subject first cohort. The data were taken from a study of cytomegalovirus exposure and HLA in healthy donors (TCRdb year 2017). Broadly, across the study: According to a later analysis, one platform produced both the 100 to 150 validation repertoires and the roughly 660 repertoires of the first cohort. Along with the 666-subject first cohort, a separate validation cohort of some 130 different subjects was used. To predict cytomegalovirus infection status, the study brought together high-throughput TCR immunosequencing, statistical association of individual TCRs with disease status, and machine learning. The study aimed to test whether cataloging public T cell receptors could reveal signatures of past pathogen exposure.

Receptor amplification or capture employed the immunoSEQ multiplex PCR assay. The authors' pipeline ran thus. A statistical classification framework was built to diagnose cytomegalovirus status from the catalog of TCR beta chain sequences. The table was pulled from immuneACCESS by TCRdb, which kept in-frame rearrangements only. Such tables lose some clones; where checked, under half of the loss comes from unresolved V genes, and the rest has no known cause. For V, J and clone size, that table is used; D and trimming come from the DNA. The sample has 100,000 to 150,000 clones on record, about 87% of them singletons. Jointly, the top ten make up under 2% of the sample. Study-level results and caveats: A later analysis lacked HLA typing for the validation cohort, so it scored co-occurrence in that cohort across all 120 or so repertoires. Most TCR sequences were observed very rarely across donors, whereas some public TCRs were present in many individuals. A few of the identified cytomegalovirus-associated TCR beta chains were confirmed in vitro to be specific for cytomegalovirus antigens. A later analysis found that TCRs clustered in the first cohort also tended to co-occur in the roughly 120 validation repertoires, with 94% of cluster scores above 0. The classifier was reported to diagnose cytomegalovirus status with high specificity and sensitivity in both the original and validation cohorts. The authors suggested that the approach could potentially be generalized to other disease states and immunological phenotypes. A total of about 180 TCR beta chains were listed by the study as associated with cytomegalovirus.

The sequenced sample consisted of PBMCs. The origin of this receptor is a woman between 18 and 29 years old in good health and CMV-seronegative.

The DNA sequence is given as TGCGCCAGCAGCCTCTTGGGACTAGCGGACTACAATGAGCAGTTCTTC. It specifies CASSLLGLADYNEQFF. Here the chain combines TRBV4-1 and TRBJ2-1; TRBD2 matches 11 bases in the middle. CDR1 and CDR2, per the germline V gene, are MGHRA and YSYEKL. Germline trimming: 4 bases from V, 3 bases from J; junction bases outside gene matches: 5. Inclusive of the bounding cysteine and phenylalanine, the CDR3 is 16 residues long. This entry keeps only the CDR3 DNA: 48 bases, framed from base 1.